The rows below give T cell receptor beta chains drawn from one sample of a study of T cell responses to AZD1222 COVID-19 vaccine. This table comes from immunoSEQ multiplex PCR, and its TCRdb copy is limited to in-frame clones, with some not included. The sample holds some 150,000 clones; just over 90% are singletons and the top ten take roughly 3.1%. This material consisted of peripheral blood, taken on day 0 of AZD1222 vaccination. All receptors derive from an adult in good health. The CDR3 runs from the conserved cysteine through the conserved F or W. The D gene is left open where the match is weak. Not every row has a clone size; where given, it reads once, few, many or a size class.

j_call: TRBJ2-7; clone_size: -; d_call: TRBD2; v_call: TRBV9; cdr3_aa: CASSVSGRLDEQYF; cdr3_nt: TGTGCCAGCAGCGTGAGCGGGAGGTTGGACGAGCAGTACTTC
j_call: TRBJ1-1; clone_size: -; d_call: -; v_call: TRBV19; cdr3_aa: CASSIYSATEAFF; cdr3_nt: TGTGCCAGTAGTATATACTCGGCAACTGAAGCTTTCTTT
j_call: TRBJ1-2; clone_size: -; d_call: -; v_call: TRBV5-1; cdr3_aa: CASSLGGYKEGYTF; cdr3_nt: TGCGCCAGCAGCTTGGGAGGGTATAAGGAGGGCTACACCTTC
j_call: TRBJ2-2; clone_size: -; d_call: -; v_call: TRBV5-1; cdr3_aa: CASSQAGRPNTGELFF; cdr3_nt: TGCGCCAGCAGCCAGGCTGGACGGCCGAACACCGGGGAGCTGTTTTTT
j_call: TRBJ2-3; clone_size: -; d_call: -; v_call: TRBV3-1/TRBV3-2; cdr3_aa: CASSQDPRTDTQYF; cdr3_nt: TGTGCCAGCAGCCAAGACCCCCGCACAGATACGCAGTATTTT
j_call: TRBJ2-1; clone_size: -; d_call: TRBD2; v_call: TRBV19; cdr3_aa: CASSVSGRSYNEQFF; cdr3_nt: TGTGCCAGTAGTGTGAGCGGGAGATCTTACAATGAGCAGTTCTTC
j_call: TRBJ1-6; clone_size: once; d_call: TRBD1; v_call: TRBV18; cdr3_aa: CASSSKRGTAYMFFPLHF; cdr3_nt: TGTGCCAGCTCATCCAAAAGAGGGACAGCTTATATGTTTTTCCCCCTCCACTTT
j_call: TRBJ1-3; clone_size: few; d_call: -; v_call: TRBV12-3/TRBV12-4; cdr3_aa: CGSRVSGNTIYF; cdr3_nt: TGTGGCTCTCGGGTCTCTGGAAACACCATATATTTT
j_call: TRBJ2-7; clone_size: -; d_call: TRBD1; v_call: TRBV9; cdr3_aa: CASSVAGTGSHEQYF; cdr3_nt: TGTGCCAGCAGCGTGGCTGGGACAGGGAGTCACGAGCAGTACTTC
j_call: TRBJ1-1; clone_size: -; d_call: -; v_call: TRBV6-5; cdr3_aa: CASSYSGAGTEAFF; cdr3_nt: TGTGCCAGCAGTTACTCAGGGGCGGGCACTGAAGCTTTCTTT
j_call: TRBJ2-2; clone_size: -; d_call: TRBD1; v_call: TRBV6-4; cdr3_aa: CASSRGQGDTGELFF; cdr3_nt: TGTGCCAGCAGTAGAGGACAGGGGGACACCGGGGAGCTGTTTTTT
j_call: TRBJ2-3; clone_size: -; d_call: -; v_call: TRBV6-5; cdr3_aa: CASSYSAESGDTQYF; cdr3_nt: TGTGCCAGCAGTTACTCGGCGGAGAGTGGAGATACGCAGTATTTT
j_call: TRBJ2-1; clone_size: -; d_call: -; v_call: TRBV19; cdr3_aa: CASSIQEGWVEQFF; cdr3_nt: TGTGCCAGTAGTATACAGGAGGGATGGGTTGAGCAGTTCTTC
j_call: TRBJ1-4; clone_size: -; d_call: -; v_call: TRBV29-1; cdr3_aa: CSAGPLSRGEKLFF; cdr3_nt: TGCAGCGCTGGACCTCTCTCCAGGGGTGAAAAACTGTTTTTT
j_call: TRBJ2-1; clone_size: -; d_call: TRBD2; v_call: TRBV11-2; cdr3_aa: CASRLSGSSYNEQFF; cdr3_nt: TGTGCCAGCAGGCTAAGCGGGAGCTCTTACAATGAGCAGTTCTTC
j_call: TRBJ2-3; clone_size: once; d_call: TRBD1; v_call: TRBV7-2; cdr3_aa: CASSYTGAVDTQYF; cdr3_nt: TGTGCCAGCAGCTACACAGGGGCGGTAGATACGCAGTATTTT
j_call: TRBJ2-4; clone_size: -; d_call: -; v_call: TRBV5-6; cdr3_aa: CASSLGLTKNIQYF; cdr3_nt: TGTGCCAGCAGCTTGGGACTAACCAAAAACATTCAGTACTTC